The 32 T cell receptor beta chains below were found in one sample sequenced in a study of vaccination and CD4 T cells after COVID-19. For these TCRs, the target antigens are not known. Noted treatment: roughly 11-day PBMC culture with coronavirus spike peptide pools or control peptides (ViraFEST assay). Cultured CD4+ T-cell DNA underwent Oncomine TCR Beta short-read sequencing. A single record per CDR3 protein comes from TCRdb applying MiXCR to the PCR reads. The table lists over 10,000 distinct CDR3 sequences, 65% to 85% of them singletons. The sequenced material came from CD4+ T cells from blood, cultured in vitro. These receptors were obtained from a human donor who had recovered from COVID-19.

The CDR3 DNA reads TGTGCCAGCAGTTTGCCAGGGGGAGGGAGCAATCAGCCCCAGCATTTT. Its translation: CASSLPGGGSNQPQHF. The chain recombines TRBV28 with TRBJ1-5, with 7 bases fitting TRBD1. From germline, CDR1 is MDHEN and CDR2 SYDVKM. The CDR3 covers 16 residues. Trimming removed 3 bases from V and 1 base from J; junction bases left unmatched: 6. Combining the CDR3 with reference TRBV28 and TRBJ1-5 gives the whole variable domain DVKVTQSSRYLVKRTGEKVFLECVQDMDHENMFWYRQDPGLGLRLIYFSYDVKMKEKGDIPEGYSVSREKKERFSLILESASTNQTSMYLCASSLPGGGSNQPQHFGDGTRLSIL.

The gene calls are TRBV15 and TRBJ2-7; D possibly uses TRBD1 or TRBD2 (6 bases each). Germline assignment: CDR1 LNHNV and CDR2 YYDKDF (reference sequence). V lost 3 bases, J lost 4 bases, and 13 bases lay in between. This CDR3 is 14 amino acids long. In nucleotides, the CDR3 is TGTGCCACCAGCAGTGGCAGGGGAGGATACGAGCAGTACTTC. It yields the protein CATSSGRGGYEQYF.

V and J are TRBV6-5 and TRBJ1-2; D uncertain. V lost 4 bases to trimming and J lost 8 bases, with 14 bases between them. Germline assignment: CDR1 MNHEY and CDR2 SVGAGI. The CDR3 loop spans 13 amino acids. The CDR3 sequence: CASSSDTTRGYTF. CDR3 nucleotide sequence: TGTGCCAGCAGTTCAGACACGACACGAGGCTACACCTTC.

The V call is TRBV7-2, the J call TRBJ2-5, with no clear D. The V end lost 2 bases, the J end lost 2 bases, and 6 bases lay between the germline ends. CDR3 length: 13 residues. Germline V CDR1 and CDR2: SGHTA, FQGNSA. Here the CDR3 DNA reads TGTGCCAGCAGCTTATCCCCTCAAGAGACCCAGTACTTC. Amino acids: CASSLSPQETQYF.

DNA of the CDR3: TGCAGTGCTAGGGGAAGCGCCCACGAGCAGTACTTC. Its protein product is CSARGSAHEQYF. V usage is TRBV20-1 and J usage is TRBJ2-7; D is unclear. Germline V lookup: CDR1 DFQATT, CDR2 SNEGSKA (reference sequence). V was clipped by 3 bases and J by 5 bases, with 11 bases between them. This CDR3 region has 12 residues.

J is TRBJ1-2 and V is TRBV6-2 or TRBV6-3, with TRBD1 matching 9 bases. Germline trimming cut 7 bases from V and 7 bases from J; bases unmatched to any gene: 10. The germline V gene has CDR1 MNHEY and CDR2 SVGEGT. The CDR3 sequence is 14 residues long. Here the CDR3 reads CASTRDRVLGGYTF. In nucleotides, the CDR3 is TGTGCCAGCACTCGGGACAGGGTACTTGGTGGCTACACCTTC.

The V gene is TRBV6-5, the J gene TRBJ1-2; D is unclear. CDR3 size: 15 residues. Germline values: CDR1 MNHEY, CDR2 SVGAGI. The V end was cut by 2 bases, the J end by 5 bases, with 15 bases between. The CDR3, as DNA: TGTGCCAGCAGTTACATGGCTTCCCGAGGGTATGGCTACACCTTC. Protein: CASSYMASRGYGYTF.

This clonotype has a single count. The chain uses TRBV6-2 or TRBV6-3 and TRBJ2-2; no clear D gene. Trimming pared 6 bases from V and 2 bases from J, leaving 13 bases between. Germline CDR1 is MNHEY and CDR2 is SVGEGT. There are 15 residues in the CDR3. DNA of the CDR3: TGTGCCAGCAGAGACTGGGAATATAACACCGGGGAGCTGTTTTTT. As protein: CASRDWEYNTGELFF.

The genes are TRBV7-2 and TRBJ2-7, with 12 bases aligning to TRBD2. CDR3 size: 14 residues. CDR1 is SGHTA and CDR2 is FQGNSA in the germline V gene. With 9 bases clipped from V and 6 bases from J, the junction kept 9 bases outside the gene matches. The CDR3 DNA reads TGTGCCAGTCAACTTGGACTAGCGGGGCGCGAGCAGTACTTC. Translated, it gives CASQLGLAGREQYF.

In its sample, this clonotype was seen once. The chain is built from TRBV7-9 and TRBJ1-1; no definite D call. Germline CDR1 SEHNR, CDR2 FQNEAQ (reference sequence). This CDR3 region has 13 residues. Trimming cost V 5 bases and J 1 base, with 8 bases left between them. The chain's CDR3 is CASSGRGNTEAFF. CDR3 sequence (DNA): TGTGCCAGCAGCGGCAGAGGGAACACTGAAGCTTTCTTT.

The CDR3: CASSESGGGSPGELFF. Here the CDR3 DNA reads TGCGCCAGCAGTGAGTCTGGGGGCGGGAGTCCCGGGGAGCTGTTTTTT. This chain connects TRBV10-1 to TRBJ2-2; D is possibly TRBD2 (7 bases). This CDR3 comprises 16 residues. Germline V gene sequence: CDR1 WNHNN, CDR2 SYGVQD (reference sequence). The V gene lost 0 bases and the J gene lost 6 bases, with 14 bases spanning the gap.

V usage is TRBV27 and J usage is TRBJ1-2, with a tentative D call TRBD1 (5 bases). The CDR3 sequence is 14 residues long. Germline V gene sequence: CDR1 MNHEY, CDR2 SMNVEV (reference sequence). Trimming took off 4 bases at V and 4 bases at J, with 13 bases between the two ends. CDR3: CASSSGYRFYGYTF. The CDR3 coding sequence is TGTGCCAGCAGTTCAGGGTACCGCTTCTATGGCTACACCTTC.

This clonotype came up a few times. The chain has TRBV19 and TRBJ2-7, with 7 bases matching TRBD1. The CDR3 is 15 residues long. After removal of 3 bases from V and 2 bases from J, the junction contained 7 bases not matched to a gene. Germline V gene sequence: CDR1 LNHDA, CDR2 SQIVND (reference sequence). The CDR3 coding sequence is TGTGCCAGTAGTATTGCCGGGACAGCGACCTACGAGCAGTACTTC. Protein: CASSIAGTATYEQYF. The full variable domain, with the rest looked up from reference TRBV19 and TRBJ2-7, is DGGITQSPKYLFRKEGQNVTLSCEQNLNHDAMYWYRQDPGQGLRLIYYSQIVNDFQKGDIAEGYSVSREKKESFPLTVTSAQKNPTAFYLCASSIAGTATYEQYFGPGTRLTVT.

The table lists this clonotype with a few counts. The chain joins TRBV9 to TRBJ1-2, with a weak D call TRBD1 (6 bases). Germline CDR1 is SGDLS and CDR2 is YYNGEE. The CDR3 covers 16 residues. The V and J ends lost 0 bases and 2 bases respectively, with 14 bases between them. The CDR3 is CASSVDRETGNYGYTF. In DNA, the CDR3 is TGTGCCAGCAGCGTAGATCGGGAGACAGGAAACTATGGCTACACCTTC.

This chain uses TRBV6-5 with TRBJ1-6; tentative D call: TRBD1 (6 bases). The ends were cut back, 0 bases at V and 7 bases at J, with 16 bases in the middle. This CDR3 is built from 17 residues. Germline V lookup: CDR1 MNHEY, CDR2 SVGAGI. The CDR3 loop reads CASSYSGQHTLNSPLHF. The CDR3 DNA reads TGTGCCAGCAGTTACTCTGGACAGCATACCCTAAATTCACCCCTCCACTTT.

CDR3 coding DNA: TGTGCCAGCAGCCGGACTAGCGGGAGTGGTAGGCAGTACTTC. It yields the protein CASSRTSGSGRQYF. This sequence joins TRBV6-1 and TRBJ2-7, with 13 bases fitting TRBD2. Germline CDR1 is MNHNS and CDR2 is SASEGT. This CDR3 region has 14 residues. Germline trimming cut 6 bases from V and 9 bases from J; bases unmatched to any gene: 8.

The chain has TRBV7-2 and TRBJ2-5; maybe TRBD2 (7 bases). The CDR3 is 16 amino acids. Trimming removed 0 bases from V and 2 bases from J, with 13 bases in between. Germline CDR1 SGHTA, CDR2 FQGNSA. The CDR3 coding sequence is TGTGCCAGCAGCTTAGCTGGAGGGGGGGGGCAAGAGACCCAGTACTTC. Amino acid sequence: CASSLAGGGGQETQYF.

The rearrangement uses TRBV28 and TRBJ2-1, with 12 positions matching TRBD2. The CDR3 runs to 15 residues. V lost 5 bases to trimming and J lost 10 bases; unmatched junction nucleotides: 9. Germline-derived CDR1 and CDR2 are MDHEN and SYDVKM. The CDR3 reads CASSPPASGRAEQFF. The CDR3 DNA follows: TGTGCCAGCAGTCCGCCGGCTAGCGGGAGGGCCGAGCAGTTCTTC.

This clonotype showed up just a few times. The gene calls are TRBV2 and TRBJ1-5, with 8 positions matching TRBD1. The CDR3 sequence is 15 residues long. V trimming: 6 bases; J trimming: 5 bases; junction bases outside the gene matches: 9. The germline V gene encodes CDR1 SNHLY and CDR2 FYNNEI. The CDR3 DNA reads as TGTGCCAGCAGAGCGGACAGGGATGGGTATCAGCCCCAGCATTTT. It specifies CASRADRDGYQPQHF.

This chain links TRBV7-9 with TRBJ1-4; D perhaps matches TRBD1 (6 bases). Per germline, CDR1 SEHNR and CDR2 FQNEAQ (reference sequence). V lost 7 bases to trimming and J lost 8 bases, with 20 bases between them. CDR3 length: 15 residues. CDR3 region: CASTLQGQLREKLFF. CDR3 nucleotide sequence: TGTGCCAGCACCCTGCAGGGGCAGTTAAGGGAAAAACTGTTTTTT.

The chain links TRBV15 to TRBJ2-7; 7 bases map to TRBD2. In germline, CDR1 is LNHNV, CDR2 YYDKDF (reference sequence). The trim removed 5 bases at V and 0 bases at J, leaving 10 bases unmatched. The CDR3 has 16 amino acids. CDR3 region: CATSLGGGLSSYEQYF. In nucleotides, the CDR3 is TGTGCCACCAGCCTGGGGGGGGGTCTAAGCTCCTACGAGCAGTACTTC.

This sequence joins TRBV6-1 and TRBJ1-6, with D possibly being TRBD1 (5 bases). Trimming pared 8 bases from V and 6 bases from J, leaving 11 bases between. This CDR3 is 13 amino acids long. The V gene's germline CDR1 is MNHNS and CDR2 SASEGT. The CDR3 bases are TGTGCCAGCGGACAATCGTCTAATTCACCCCTCCACTTT. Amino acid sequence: CASGQSSNSPLHF.

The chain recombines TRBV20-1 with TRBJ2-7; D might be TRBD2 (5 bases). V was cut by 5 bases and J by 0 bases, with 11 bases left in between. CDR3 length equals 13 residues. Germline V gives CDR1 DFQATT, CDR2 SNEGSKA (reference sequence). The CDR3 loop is CSAGLQSSYEQYF. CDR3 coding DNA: TGCAGTGCTGGACTTCAGAGCTCCTACGAGCAGTACTTC.

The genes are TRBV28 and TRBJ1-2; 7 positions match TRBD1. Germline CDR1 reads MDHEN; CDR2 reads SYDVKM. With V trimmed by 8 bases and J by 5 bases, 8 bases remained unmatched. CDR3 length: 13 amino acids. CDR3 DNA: TGTGCCAGCGGAATCCCAGGGGGGTATGGCTACACCTTC. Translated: CASGIPGGYGYTF.

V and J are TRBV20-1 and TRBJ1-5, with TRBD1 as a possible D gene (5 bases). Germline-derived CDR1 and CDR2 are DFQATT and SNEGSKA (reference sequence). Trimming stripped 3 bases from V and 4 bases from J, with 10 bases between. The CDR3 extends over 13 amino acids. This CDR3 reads CSASRQKNQPQHF. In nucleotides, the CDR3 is TGCAGTGCTAGTAGACAGAAGAATCAGCCCCAGCATTTT.

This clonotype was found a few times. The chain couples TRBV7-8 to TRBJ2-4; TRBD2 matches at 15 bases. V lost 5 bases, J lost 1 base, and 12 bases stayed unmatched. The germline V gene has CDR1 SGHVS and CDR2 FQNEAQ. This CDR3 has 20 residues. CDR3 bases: TGTGCCAGCAGCCCCCCCGGGACTAGCGGGAGGCCTCTGGCCAAAAACATTCAGTACTTC. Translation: CASSPPGTSGRPLAKNIQYF.

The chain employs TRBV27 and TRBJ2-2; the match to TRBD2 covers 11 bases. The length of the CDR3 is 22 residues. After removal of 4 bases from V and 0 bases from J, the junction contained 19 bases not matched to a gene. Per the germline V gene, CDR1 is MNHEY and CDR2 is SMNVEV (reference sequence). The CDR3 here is CASSSRKIAGGPTISNTGELFF. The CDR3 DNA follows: TGTGCCAGCAGTTCTAGAAAAATAGCGGGAGGGCCGACGATATCGAACACCGGGGAGCTGTTTTTT.

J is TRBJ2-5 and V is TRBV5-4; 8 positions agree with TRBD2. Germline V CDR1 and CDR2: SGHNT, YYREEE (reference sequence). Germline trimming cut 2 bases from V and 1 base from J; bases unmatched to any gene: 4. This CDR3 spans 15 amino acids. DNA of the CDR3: TGTGCCAGCAGCTTACTCGGGAGGGGCCAAGAGACCCAGTACTTC. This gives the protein CASSLLGRGQETQYF.

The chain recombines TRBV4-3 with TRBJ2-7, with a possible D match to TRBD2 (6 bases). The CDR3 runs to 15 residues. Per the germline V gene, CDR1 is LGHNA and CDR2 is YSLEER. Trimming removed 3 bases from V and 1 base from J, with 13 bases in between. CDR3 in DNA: TGCGCCAGCAGCCACGTCCGGGACTCTTCCTACGAGCAGTACTTC. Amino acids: CASSHVRDSSYEQYF.

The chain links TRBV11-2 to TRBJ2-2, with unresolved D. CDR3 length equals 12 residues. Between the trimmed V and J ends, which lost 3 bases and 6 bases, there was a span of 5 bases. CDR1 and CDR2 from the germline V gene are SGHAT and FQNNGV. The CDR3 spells CASSFMPGELFF. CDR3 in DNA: TGTGCCAGCAGCTTTATGCCCGGGGAGCTGTTTTTT.

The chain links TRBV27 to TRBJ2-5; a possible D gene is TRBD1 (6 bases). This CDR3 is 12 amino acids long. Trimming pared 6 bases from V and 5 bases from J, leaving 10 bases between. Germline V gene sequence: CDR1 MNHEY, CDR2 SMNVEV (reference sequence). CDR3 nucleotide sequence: TGTGCCAGCAGCAGGGGCGGGGAGACCCAGTACTTC. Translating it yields CASSRGGETQYF.

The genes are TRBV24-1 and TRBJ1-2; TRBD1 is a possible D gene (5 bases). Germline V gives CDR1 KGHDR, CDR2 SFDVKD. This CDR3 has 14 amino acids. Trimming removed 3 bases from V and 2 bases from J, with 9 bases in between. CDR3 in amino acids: CATSDVGLNYGYTF. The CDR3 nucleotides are TGTGCCACCAGTGATGTGGGACTGAACTATGGCTACACCTTC.